A single T cell receptor (beta chain) is shown here with its context. What it recognizes is unknown. The method was immunoSEQ multiplex PCR; TCRdb's version includes in-frame clones alone and lacks a portion of them. The profile shows some 460,000 clones, 70% to 90% of them singletons. These data belong to a study of Ad26.COV2.S vaccination and SARS-CoV-2 variants. Study-wide background: Into the muscle, Ad26.COV2.S was dosed once or twice, 56 days apart. The study's findings and limits: Substantial breadth was reportedly displayed by spike-specific CD8+ and CD4+ T cell responses after vaccination.

Stated treatment: over 15 received Ad26.COV2.S at low or high dose, single or two shots; about 5 received placebo; per-sample allocation not given. The samples were gathered on day 63 after the first injection of vaccine or placebo. This receptor was identified in a person aged 18-65 years who received the Ad26.COV2.S COVID-19 vaccine or a placebo. The input for sequencing was peripheral blood, taken in a trial of Ad26.COV2.S vaccine versus placebo.

The DNA for the CDR3 is TGTGCCAGCAGCTTAAGGGGGAGCTATCACGAGCAGTACTTC. It codes for CASSLRGSYHEQYF. This chain links TRBV7-8 with TRBJ2-7; tentatively, D is TRBD1 (6 bases). This CDR3 is 14 amino acids long. With 2 bases removed from V and 5 bases from J, the gap between germline ends came to 13 bases. Germline CDR1 is SGHVS and CDR2 is FQNEAQ. Full variable domain (remainder filled in from reference TRBV7-8 and TRBJ2-7): GAGVSQSPRYKVAKRGQDVALRCDPISGHVSLFWYQQALGQGPEFLTYFQNEAQLDKSGLPSDRFFAERPEGSVSTLKIQRTQQEDSAVYLCASSLRGSYHEQYFGPGTRLTVT.